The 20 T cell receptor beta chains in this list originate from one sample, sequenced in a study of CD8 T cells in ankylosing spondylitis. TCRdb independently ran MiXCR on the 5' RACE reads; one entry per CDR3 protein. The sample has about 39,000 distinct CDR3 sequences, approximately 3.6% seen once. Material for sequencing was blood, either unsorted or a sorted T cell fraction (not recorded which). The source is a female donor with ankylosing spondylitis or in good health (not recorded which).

The CDR3 reads CASSRGLAENIQYF. The CDR3 bases are TGTGCCAGCAGCCGAGGACTAGCGGAAAACATTCAGTACTTC. The chain carries TRBV9 and TRBJ2-4; TRBD2 agrees at 10 bases. V gave up 4 bases and J gave up 5 bases; unmatched junction bases: 3. CDR3 length equals 14 residues. Germline lookup yields CDR1 SGDLS and CDR2 YYNGEE.

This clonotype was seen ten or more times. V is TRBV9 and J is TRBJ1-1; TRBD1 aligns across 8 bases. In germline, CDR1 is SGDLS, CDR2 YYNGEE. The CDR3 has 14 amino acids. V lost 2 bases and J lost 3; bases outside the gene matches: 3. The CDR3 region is CASSVQGAYTEAFF. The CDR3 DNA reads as TGTGCCAGCAGCGTTCAGGGGGCTTACACTGAAGCTTTCTTT.

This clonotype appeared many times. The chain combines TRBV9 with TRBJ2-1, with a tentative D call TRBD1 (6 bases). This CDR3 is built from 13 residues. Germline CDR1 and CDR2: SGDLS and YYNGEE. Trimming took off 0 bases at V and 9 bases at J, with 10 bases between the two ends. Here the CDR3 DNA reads TGTGCCAGCAGCGTAGTTTTAGGGGGTGAGCAGTTCTTC. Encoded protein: CASSVVLGGEQFF. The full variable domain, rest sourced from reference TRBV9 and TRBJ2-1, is DSGVTQTPKHLITATGQRVTLRCSPRSGDLSVYWYQQSLDQGLQFLIQYYNGEERAKGNILERFSAQQFPDLHSELNLSSLELGDSALYFCASSVVLGGEQFFGPGTRLTVL.

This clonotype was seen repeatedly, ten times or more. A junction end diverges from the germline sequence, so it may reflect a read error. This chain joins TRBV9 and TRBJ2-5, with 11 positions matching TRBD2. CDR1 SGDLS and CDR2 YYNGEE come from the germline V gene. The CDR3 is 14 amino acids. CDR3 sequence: CASSVEGLAENQYF. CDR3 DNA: TGTGCCAGCAGCGTAGAGGGACTAGCGGAGAACCAGTACTTC. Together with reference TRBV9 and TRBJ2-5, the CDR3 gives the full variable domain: DSGVTQTPKHLITATGQRVTLRCSPRSGDLSVYWYQQSLDQGLQFLIQYYNGEERAKGNILERFSAQQFPDLHSELNLSSLELGDSALYFCASSVEGLAENQYFGPGTRLLVL.

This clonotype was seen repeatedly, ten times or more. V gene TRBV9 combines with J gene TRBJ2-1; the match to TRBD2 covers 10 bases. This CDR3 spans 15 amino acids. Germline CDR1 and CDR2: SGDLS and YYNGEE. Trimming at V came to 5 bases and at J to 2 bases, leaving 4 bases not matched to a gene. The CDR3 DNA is TGTGCCAGCAGACCTCTAGCGGGGGCCTACAATGAGCAGTTCTTC. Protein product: CASRPLAGAYNEQFF.

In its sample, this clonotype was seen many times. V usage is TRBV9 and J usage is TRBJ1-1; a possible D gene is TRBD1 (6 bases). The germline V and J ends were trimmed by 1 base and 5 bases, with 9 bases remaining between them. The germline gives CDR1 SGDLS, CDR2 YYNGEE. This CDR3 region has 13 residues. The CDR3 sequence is CASSVIGGTEAFF. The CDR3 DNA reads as TGTGCCAGCAGCGTAATAGGGGGAACTGAAGCTTTCTTT.

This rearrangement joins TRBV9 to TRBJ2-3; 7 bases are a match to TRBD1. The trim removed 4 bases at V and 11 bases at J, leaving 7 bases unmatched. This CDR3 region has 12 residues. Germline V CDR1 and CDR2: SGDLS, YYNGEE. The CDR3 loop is CASSPRQGLQYF. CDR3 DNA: TGTGCCAGCAGCCCTAGACAGGGCCTGCAGTATTTT.

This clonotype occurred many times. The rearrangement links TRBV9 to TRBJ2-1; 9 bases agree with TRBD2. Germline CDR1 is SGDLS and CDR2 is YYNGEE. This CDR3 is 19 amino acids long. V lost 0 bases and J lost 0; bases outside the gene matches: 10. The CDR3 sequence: CASSVGLWRGGSSYNEQFF. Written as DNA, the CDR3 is TGTGCCAGCAGCGTAGGACTTTGGCGGGGGGGAAGCTCCTACAATGAGCAGTTCTTC.

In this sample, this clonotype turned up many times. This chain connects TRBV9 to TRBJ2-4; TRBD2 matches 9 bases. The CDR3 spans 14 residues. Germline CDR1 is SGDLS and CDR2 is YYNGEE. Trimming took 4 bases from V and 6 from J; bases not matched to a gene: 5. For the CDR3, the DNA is TGTGCCAGCAGCTCACGGACTAGCGCAAACATTCAGTACTTC. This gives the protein CASSSRTSANIQYF. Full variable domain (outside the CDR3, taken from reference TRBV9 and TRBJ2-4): DSGVTQTPKHLITATGQRVTLRCSPRSGDLSVYWYQQSLDQGLQFLIQYYNGEERAKGNILERFSAQQFPDLHSELNLSSLELGDSALYFCASSSRTSANIQYFGAGTRLSVL.

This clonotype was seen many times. CDR3 DNA sequence: TGTGCCAGCAGCGTAGCTGGCGGGGGGCCCTCCTACAATGAGCAGTTCTTC. It yields the protein CASSVAGGGPSYNEQFF. The chain employs TRBV9 and TRBJ2-1; 8 nucleotides align to TRBD2. In germline, CDR1 is SGDLS, CDR2 YYNGEE. V shed 0 bases, J shed 0 bases, and the junction held 5 bases outside the gene matches. The CDR3 is 17 amino acids.

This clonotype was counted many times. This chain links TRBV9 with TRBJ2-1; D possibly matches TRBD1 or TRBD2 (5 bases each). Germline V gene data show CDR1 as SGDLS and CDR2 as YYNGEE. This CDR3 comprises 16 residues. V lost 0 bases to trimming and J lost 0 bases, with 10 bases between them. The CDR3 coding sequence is TGTGCCAGCAGCGTAGGTGGGACCAGCTCCTACAATGAGCAGTTCTTC. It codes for CASSVGGTSSYNEQFF.

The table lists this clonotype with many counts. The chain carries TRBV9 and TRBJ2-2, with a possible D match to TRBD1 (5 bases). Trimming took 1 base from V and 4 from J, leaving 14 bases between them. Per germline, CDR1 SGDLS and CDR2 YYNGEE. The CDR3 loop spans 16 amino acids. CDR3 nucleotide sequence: TGTGCCAGCAGCGTAAGAGCAGGGTTGAGCACCGGGGAGCTGTTTTTT. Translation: CASSVRAGLSTGELFF.

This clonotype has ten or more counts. In DNA form, the CDR3 reads TGTGCCAGCAGCGGGGGACAGGGGGGTAATTCACCCCTCCACTTT. It specifies CASSGGQGGNSPLHF. The chain joins TRBV9 to TRBJ1-6; the match to TRBD1 covers 11 bases. This CDR3 comprises 15 residues. Germline CDR1 SGDLS, CDR2 YYNGEE. V shed 3 bases, J shed 6 bases, and the junction held 2 bases outside the gene matches.

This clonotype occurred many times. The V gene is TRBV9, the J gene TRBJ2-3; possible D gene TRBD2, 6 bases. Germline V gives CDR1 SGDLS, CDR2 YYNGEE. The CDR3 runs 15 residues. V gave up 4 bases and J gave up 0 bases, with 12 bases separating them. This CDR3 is CASSHPGLSTDTQYF. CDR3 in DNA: TGTGCCAGCAGCCATCCGGGACTCAGCACAGATACGCAGTATTTT.

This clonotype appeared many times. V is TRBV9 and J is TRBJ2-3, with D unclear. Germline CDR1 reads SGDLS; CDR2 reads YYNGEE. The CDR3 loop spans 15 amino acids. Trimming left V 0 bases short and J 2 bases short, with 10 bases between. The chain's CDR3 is CASSVEGFHTDTQYF. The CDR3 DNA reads TGTGCCAGCAGCGTAGAGGGCTTCCACACAGATACGCAGTATTTT.

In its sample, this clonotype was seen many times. The chain's CDR3 is CASSPRGGDVTGELFF. The CDR3 nucleotides are TGTGCCAGCAGCCCGAGAGGGGGTGATGTCACCGGGGAGCTGTTTTTT. The V and J genes are TRBV9 and TRBJ2-2; possible D gene TRBD1, 6 bases. From germline, CDR1 is SGDLS and CDR2 YYNGEE. CDR3 size: 16 residues. Trimming shortened V by 4 bases and J by 4 bases, and 17 bases separated the two germline ends.

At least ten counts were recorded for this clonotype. This CDR3 reads CASSVEAGGFRADTQYF. The CDR3, as DNA: TGTGCCAGCAGCGTAGAAGCGGGGGGATTTCGGGCAGATACGCAGTATTTT. The chain uses TRBV9 and TRBJ2-3; 9 bases match TRBD2. The CDR3 has 17 residues. With 0 bases clipped from V and 4 bases from J, the junction kept 9 bases outside the gene matches. Germline V gives CDR1 SGDLS, CDR2 YYNGEE.

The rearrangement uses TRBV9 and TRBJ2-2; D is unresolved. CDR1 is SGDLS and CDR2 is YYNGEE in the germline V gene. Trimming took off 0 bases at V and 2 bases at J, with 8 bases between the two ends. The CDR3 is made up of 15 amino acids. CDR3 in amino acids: CASSVVPTNTGELFF. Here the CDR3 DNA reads TGTGCCAGCAGCGTAGTGCCCACAAACACCGGGGAGCTGTTTTTT.

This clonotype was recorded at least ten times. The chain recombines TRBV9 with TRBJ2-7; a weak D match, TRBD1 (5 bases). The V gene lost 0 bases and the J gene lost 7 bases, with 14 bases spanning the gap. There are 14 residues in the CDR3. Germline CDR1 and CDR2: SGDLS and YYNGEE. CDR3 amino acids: CASSVGRVSREQYF. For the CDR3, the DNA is TGTGCCAGCAGCGTAGGCAGGGTCTCGAGGGAGCAGTACTTC.

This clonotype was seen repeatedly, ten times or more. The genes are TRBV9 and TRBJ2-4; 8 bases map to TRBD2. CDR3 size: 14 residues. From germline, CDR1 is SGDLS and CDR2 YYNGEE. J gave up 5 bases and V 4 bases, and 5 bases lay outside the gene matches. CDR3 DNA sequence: TGTGCCAGCAGCCCCGGGGGGGGCCAAAACATTCAGTACTTC. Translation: CASSPGGGQNIQYF.